This T cell receptor beta chain was found in a study of blood T cell repertoires in COVID-19. Study at large: Donors in the United States, Italy and Spain gave samples during acute or convalescent COVID-19. The analysed material was cDNA or gDNA that came from T cells, B-cell-depleted T cells, or PBMCs.

Germline CDR1 LNHDA, CDR2 SQIVND (reference sequence). The V gene lost 10 bases and the J gene lost 1 base, with 13 bases spanning the gap. The CDR3 is 13 amino acids. In the source study's methods: Estimation of nucleated cell counts was performed using reference gene primer amplification. Here immunoSEQ multiplex PCR was the method, and the copy in TCRdb shows in-frame clones only, minus some. V and J calls and clone size are those listed in that table; D and trimming were worked out from the DNA. In the table there are approximately 290,000 clones, approximately 91% of which are singletons. What was sequenced was peripheral blood. This receptor was obtained from a woman in her fifties or sixties with acute or convalescent COVID-19. The chain is built from TRBV19 and TRBJ1-1; D remains unclear. The CDR3 nucleotides are TGTGCCACCTCAAAGGACTGGAACACTGAAGCTTTCTTT. The encoded protein is CATSKDWNTEAFF.